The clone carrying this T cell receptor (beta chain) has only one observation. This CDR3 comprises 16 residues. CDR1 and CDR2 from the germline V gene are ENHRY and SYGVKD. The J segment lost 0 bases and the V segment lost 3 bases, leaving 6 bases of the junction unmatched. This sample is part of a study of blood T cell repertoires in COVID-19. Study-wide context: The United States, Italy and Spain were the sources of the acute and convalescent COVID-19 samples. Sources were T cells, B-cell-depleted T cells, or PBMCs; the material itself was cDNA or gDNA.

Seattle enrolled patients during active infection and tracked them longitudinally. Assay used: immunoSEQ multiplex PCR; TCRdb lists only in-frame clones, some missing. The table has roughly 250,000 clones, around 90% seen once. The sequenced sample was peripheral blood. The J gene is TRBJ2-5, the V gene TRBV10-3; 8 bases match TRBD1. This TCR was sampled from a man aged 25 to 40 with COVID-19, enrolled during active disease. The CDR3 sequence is CAISDGQGGYQETQYF. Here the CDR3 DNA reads TGTGCCATCAGTGACGGACAGGGAGGATACCAAGAGACCCAGTACTTC.